This T cell receptor (beta chain) was sequenced in a study of cytomegalovirus exposure and HLA in healthy donors. Study conclusions and caveats: Highly shared sequence variants in one cluster were likely a sequencing artifact. Reportedly, a later analysis found an Asian-associated ancestry cluster had fewer N-insertions than the roughly 670-donor mean.

The PCR contained 60 Vbeta and 13 Jbeta primers. The repertoire was sequenced with immunoSEQ multiplex PCR; TCRdb's copy has only in-frame clones and lacks some. The sample includes about 200,000 clones, about 81% of them seen just once. CDR3 length equals 17 residues. V was pared by 4 bases and J by 2 bases, with 5 bases of the junction left unmatched. The germline gives CDR1 MGHRA, CDR2 YSYEKL. As for this clone: The antigen is unknown.

The sample consisted of PBMCs. The source of this sequence is a woman aged 40 to 49 in good health and CMV-seronegative. The chain couples TRBV4-1 to TRBJ2-2, with TRBD2 matching 12 bases. The CDR3 loop is CASSLLGLAGNTGELFF. The DNA of the CDR3 is TGCGCCAGCAGCCTCCTTGGACTAGCGGGAAACACCGGGGAGCTGTTTTTT.